Shown below are 5 T cell receptor beta chains from a single sample sequenced in a study of blood T cell repertoires in COVID-19. Sequencing used immunoSEQ multiplex PCR; TCRdb keeps in-frame clones, though not all of them. The repertoire holds approximately 240,000 clones, with just under 85% as singletons. What was sequenced was peripheral blood. The receptors were gathered from a woman aged 60-75 years with active or convalescent COVID-19.

V usage is TRBV6-5 and J usage is TRBJ2-1; D unclear. In germline, CDR1 is MNHEY, CDR2 SVGAGI. This CDR3 comprises 11 residues. V shed 2 bases and J shed 12 bases, with 8 bases lying between them. The CDR3 region has the DNA TGTGCCAGCAGTTACGCGGATTTGCAGTTCTTC. It yields the protein CASSYADLQFF.

V gene TRBV4-1 combines with J gene TRBJ2-2; 8 positions agree with TRBD1. The CDR3 is 15 residues long. With 4 bases clipped from V and 5 bases from J, the junction kept 6 bases outside the gene matches. CDR1 and CDR2 from the germline V gene are MGHRA and YSYEKL. CDR3 residues: CASSRSGQGTGELFF. DNA of the CDR3: TGCGCCAGCAGCCGCTCCGGACAGGGTACCGGGGAGCTGTTTTTT.

The V and J genes are TRBV28 and TRBJ2-7; maybe TRBD1 (6 bases). The germline CDR1 and CDR2 sequences are MDHEN and SYDVKM. The CDR3 has 14 amino acids. V lost 5 bases, J lost 2 bases, and 13 bases lay in between. CDR3 region: CASSVPGHPYEQYV. In nucleotides, the CDR3 is TGTGCCAGCAGTGTCCCGGGACACCCCTACGAGCAGTACGTC.

The rearrangement joins TRBV3-1 (or the pseudogene TRBV3-2) to TRBJ2-3, with 9 bases identical to TRBD2. This CDR3 comprises 18 residues. The V gene's germline CDR1 is LGHDT and CDR2 YNNKEL (reference sequence). V trimming: 1 base; J trimming: 2 bases; junction bases outside the gene matches: 10. The DNA of the CDR3 is TGTGCCAGCAGCCAAGGAAGGGCAGCGGGGGGCCTCACAGATACGCAGTATTTT. As protein: CASSQGRAAGGLTDTQYF.

The V and J genes are TRBV11-2 and TRBJ2-3; the D gene is possibly TRBD2 (6 bases). The ends were cut back, 3 bases at V and 4 bases at J, with 8 bases in the middle. Germline lookup yields CDR1 SGHAT and CDR2 FQNNGV. This CDR3 region has 13 residues. The CDR3, as DNA: TGTGCCAGCAGCTTCGGGGGTGCAGATACGCAGTATTTT. Translated, it gives CASSFGGADTQYF.